The rows below give T cell receptor beta chains drawn from one sample of a study of blood T cell repertoires in COVID-19. Measured with immunoSEQ multiplex PCR; TCRdb has only the in-frame clones, and not every one. The data hold over 120,000 clones, with around 81% observed a single time. The sample was peripheral blood. The receptor set was obtained from a human donor in a cohort sampled during active COVID-19. CDR3s include the opening cysteine and the closing phenylalanine or tryptophan. A D gene is named only where the DNA matches it firmly. Clone size is stated in some rows and not others, as once, few, many or a class when expanded.

. few TRBJ2-5 TRBV7-3 TGTGCCAGCAGCTTAAGCCCTGGGGCCCAGACCCAGTACTTC CASSLSPGAQTQYF
. . TRBJ1-2 TRBV9 TGTGCCAGCAGCGTAGACTCCAGGGGTGGCTACACCTTC CASSVDSRGGYTF
. . TRBJ1-2 TRBV20-1 TGCACCCTACAGGGCGATTATGGCTACACCTTC CTLQGDYGYTF
. . TRBJ2-6 TRBV7-9 TGTGCCAGCAGCGCGTTCGGGCAGGGCACCTCTGGGGCCAACGTCCTGACTTTC CASSAFGQGTSGANVLTF
. once TRBJ2-2 TRBV21-1 TGTGCCAGCAGCAAAGCACGACACAAAAGCAACACCGGGGAGCTGTTTTTT CASSKARHKSNTGELFF
. . TRBJ2-7 TRBV28 TGTGCCAGCAGTTCGGACAGACTACCTCCCTACGAGCAGTACTTC CASSSDRLPPYEQYF
TRBD1 many TRBJ1-6 TRBV4-3 TGCGCCAGCAGCCAAGAAAGCCTCCCAGGGGGCGGCAATTCACCCCTCCACTTT CASSQESLPGGGNSPLHF
. . TRBJ2-3 TRBV24-1 TGTGCCACCAGTGGGGCAGGAAGCACAGATACGCAGTATTTT CATSGAGSTDTQYF
TRBD1 once TRBJ2-7 TRBV28 TGTGCCAGCAACCTCCCCCCGGGACAGGGCCACGAGCAGTACTTC CASNLPPGQGHEQYF
TRBD2 . TRBJ2-5 TRBV19 TGTGCCAGTAGTAGGCTAGCGGACTTGACCCAGTACTTC CASSRLADLTQYF
. . TRBJ2-7 TRBV5-4 TGTGCCAGCAGCTTGCCCGGGGGTTCCTACGAGCAGTACTTC CASSLPGGSYEQYF
TRBD1 once TRBJ2-7 TRBV6-5 TGTGCCAGCAGCTTCGGGACAGGTCTGTACGAGCAGTACTTC CASSFGTGLYEQYF
. . TRBJ1-4 TRBV21-1 TGTGCCAGCAGCAAAGCCCTAATGGGGGGGGCGACAGACACGCCTTCTAATGAAAAACTGTTTTTT CASSKALMGGATDTPSNEKLFF
. once TRBJ2-7 TRBV3-1/TRBV3-2 TGTGCCAGCAGCCTTAACAGCTACGAGCAGTACTTC CASSLNSYEQYF
. once TRBJ2-7 TRBV9 TGTGCCAGCAGCCCAGAAGAGCGGGCTGGCGAGCAGTACTTC CASSPEERAGEQYF
. . TRBJ2-1 TRBV29-1 TGCAGCGTGAGGTGGGGGGGCCACAATGAGCAGTTCTTC CSVRWGGHNEQFF
TRBD2 . TRBJ2-1 TRBV5-1 TGCGCCAGCAGCTGGCCGGGGACTAGCGGGACCCGACACTCCTACAATGAGCAGTTCTTC CASSWPGTSGTRHSYNEQFF
TRBD1 . TRBJ1-2 TRBV6-5 TGTGCCAGCAGCCGACAGGGTTGGGATGGCTACACCTTC CASSRQGWDGYTF
. few TRBJ1-2 TRBV28 TGTGCCAGCAGTTTCGGGTACTATGGCTACACCTTC CASSFGYYGYTF
TRBD2 few TRBJ2-7 TRBV18 TGTGCCAGCTCACCACCCCTAGCGGGCCGGCACGAGCAGTACTTC CASSPPLAGRHEQYF
TRBD2 . TRBJ2-7 TRBV7-8 TGTGCCAGCAGCCGCCTGTCCGTTCTAGCGGGACGGGACTCCTACGAGCAGTACTTC CASSRLSVLAGRDSYEQYF
TRBD1 . TRBJ1-1 TRBV7-2 TGTGCCAGCAGCTTAGTTGGGACAGGGGGCTTCGCTGAAGCTTTCTTT CASSLVGTGGFAEAFF
. . TRBJ1-3 TRBV6-5 TGTGCCAGCACCTCCTCTGGAAACACCATATATTTT CASTSSGNTIYF
TRBD1 few TRBJ1-6 TRBV28 TGTGCCAGCAGTTTACCCCGGACAGGCAATAATTCACCCCTCCACTTT CASSLPRTGNNSPLHF